The 20 T cell receptor beta chains reported below all come from one sample, sequenced in a study of monozygotic twins with inflammatory bowel disease. TCRdb re-called the 5' RACE reads; every CDR3 protein appears as one record, without DNA. Its table lists approximately 390,000 distinct CDR3 sequences. Specimen: blood. The receptors stem from a human donor with ulcerative colitis or Crohn's disease, or a healthy co-twin of an affected twin (not recorded which).

CDR3 in amino acids: CASSQARGEGAFF. The chain is built from TRBV4-1 and TRBJ1-1; TCRdb proposes TRBD1, but this gene call is untestable without DNA. The CDR3 has 13 amino acids. Germline CDR1 and CDR2: MGHRA and YSYEKL.

The chain is built from TRBV28 and TRBJ2-1; TCRdb proposes TRBD2, but this gene call is untestable without DNA. The length of the CDR3 is 13 residues. Germline V CDR1 and CDR2: MDHEN, SYDVKM. CDR3 sequence: CASSTLPSSRQFF.

This chain joins TRBV7-9 and TRBJ2-1; the TCRdb D gene call, TRBD1, has no DNA to confirm it. The CDR3 is 14 residues long. Germline CDR1 SEHNR, CDR2 FQNEAQ (reference sequence). CDR3: CASSPRDTYNEQFF. The variable domain in full, completed from reference TRBV7-9 and TRBJ2-1, reads DTGVSQNPRHKITKRGQNVTFRCDPISEHNRLYWYRQTLGQGPEFLTYFQNEAQLEKSRLLSDRFSAERPKGSFSTLEIQRTEQGDSAMYLCASSPRDTYNEQFFGPGTRLTVL.

The CDR3 reads CASRLTVGLQETQYF. The V gene is TRBV6-2 or TRBV6-3, the J gene TRBJ2-5. This CDR3 spans 15 amino acids. Germline CDR1 and CDR2: MNHEY and SVGEGT.

The J gene is TRBJ1-5, the V gene TRBV6-1; lacking DNA, the TRBD1 call made by TCRdb goes unchecked. The germline CDR1 and CDR2 sequences are MNHNS and SASEGT. The CDR3 consists of 14 residues. This CDR3 is CASSSGDSYQPQHF.

The J gene is TRBJ1-6, the V gene TRBV5-1; as DNA is missing, the TRBD1 call by TCRdb cannot be tested. Germline V lookup: CDR1 SGHRS, CDR2 YFSETQ. The CDR3 contains 16 residues. CDR3 residues: CASKELTGGTDSPLHF.

This CDR3 is CASSLALAGYHEQYF. V usage is TRBV7-2 and J usage is TRBJ2-7; TCRdb selects TRBD2, and the lack of DNA leaves this call unchecked. The CDR3 extends over 15 amino acids. The germline V gene encodes CDR1 SGHTA and CDR2 FQGNSA.

The chain employs TRBV11-2 and TRBJ2-7; TCRdb proposes TRBD1, but this gene call is untestable without DNA. Germline V gene data show CDR1 as SGHAT and CDR2 as FQNNGV. This CDR3 contains 16 residues. CDR3 residues: CASRYYSGQLSYEQYF. Filled out from reference TRBV11-2 and TRBJ2-7, the complete variable domain reads EAGVAQSPRYKIIEKRQSVAFWCNPISGHATLYWYQQILGQGPKLLIQFQNNGVVDDSQLPKDRFSAERLKGVDSTLKIQPAKLEDSAVYLCASRYYSGQLSYEQYFGPGTRLTVT.

This sequence joins TRBV12-3 or TRBV12-4 and TRBJ2-1; TCRdb reports TRBD2, a call that lacks DNA to check it against. The CDR3 spans 15 residues. CDR3 region: CASTSSWKSYNEQFF.

This chain's CDR3 is CASSLDRGWDEQFF. The V gene is TRBV18, the J gene TRBJ2-1; TCRdb outputs TRBD1, but without DNA this stays unchecked. From germline, CDR1 is KGHSH and CDR2 LQKENI. The CDR3 extends over 14 amino acids. The complete variable domain, with remaining parts taken from reference TRBV18 and TRBJ2-1, reads NAGVMQNPRHLVRRRGQEARLRCSPMKGHSHVYWYRQLPEEGLKFMVYLQKENIIDESGMPKERFSAEFPKEGPSILRIQQVVRGDSAAYFCASSLDRGWDEQFFGPGTRLTVL.

This chain uses TRBV20-1 with TRBJ2-2; TCRdb selects TRBD1, and the lack of DNA leaves this call unchecked. The germline gives CDR1 DFQATT, CDR2 SNEGSKA (reference sequence). This CDR3 contains 16 residues. CDR3 residues: CSASRRDRTNTGELFF.

The chain employs TRBV18 and TRBJ2-1; TCRdb indicates TRBD1, and absent DNA this call remains unverified. Germline CDR1 is KGHSH and CDR2 is LQKENI. The CDR3 is made up of 16 amino acids. The CDR3 loop is CASSPPGSSLGDEQFF.

V gene TRBV5-4 combines with J gene TRBJ2-3; TCRdb gives TRBD1 as the D gene, but with no DNA this cannot be confirmed. Germline assignment: CDR1 SGHNT and CDR2 YYREEE (reference sequence). CDR3 length: 15 residues. The chain's CDR3 is CASSTGGLNTDTQYF.

The V gene is TRBV30, the J gene TRBJ2-2. Germline CDR1 is GTSNPN and CDR2 is SVGIG (reference sequence). The CDR3 spans 14 residues. CDR3 amino acids: CAWSRTYSTGELFF. The full variable domain, with the rest looked up from reference TRBV30 and TRBJ2-2, is SQTIHQWPATLVQPVGSPLSLECTVEGTSNPNLYWYRQAAGRGLQLLFYSVGIGQISSEVPQNLSASRPQDRQFILSSKKLLLSDSGFYLCAWSRTYSTGELFFGEGSRLTVL.

J is TRBJ1-2 and V is TRBV10-3; there is no DNA to check the TCRdb D call of TRBD1. Per germline, CDR1 ENHRY and CDR2 SYGVKD. This CDR3 is 14 amino acids long. This chain's CDR3 is CAISDRGTDYGYTF.

V is TRBV25-1 and J is TRBJ2-1; TCRdb designates TRBD1, a call that cannot be tested without DNA. Germline V lookup: CDR1 MGHDK, CDR2 SYGVNS. CDR3 size: 16 residues. The CDR3 sequence: CASSLRTGGPSNEQFF.

This rearrangement joins TRBV6-1 to TRBJ2-6; there is no DNA to check the TCRdb D call of TRBD2. Germline V lookup: CDR1 MNHNS, CDR2 SASEGT. CDR3 length: 15 amino acids. CDR3 residues: CASTPGYSGANVLTF.

The rearrangement joins TRBV7-2 to TRBJ2-7; TCRdb lists TRBD2, though no DNA is available to test this call. CDR1 and CDR2 (germline): SGHTA, FQGNSA. The CDR3 totals 13 residues. CDR3 protein: CASSFGLAEKQYF.

The chain employs TRBV11-2 and TRBJ2-1; TCRdb's assignment of TRBD1 cannot be checked, as there is no DNA. The CDR3 covers 17 residues. Per the germline V gene, CDR1 is SGHAT and CDR2 is FQNNGV. CDR3 loop: CASSSQATGLAHNEQFF.

V and J are TRBV30 and TRBJ2-1; TCRdb indicates TRBD2, and absent DNA this call remains unverified. The CDR3 covers 14 residues. In germline, CDR1 is GTSNPN, CDR2 SVGIG (reference sequence). The CDR3 loop is CAWSLLVSYNEQFF.